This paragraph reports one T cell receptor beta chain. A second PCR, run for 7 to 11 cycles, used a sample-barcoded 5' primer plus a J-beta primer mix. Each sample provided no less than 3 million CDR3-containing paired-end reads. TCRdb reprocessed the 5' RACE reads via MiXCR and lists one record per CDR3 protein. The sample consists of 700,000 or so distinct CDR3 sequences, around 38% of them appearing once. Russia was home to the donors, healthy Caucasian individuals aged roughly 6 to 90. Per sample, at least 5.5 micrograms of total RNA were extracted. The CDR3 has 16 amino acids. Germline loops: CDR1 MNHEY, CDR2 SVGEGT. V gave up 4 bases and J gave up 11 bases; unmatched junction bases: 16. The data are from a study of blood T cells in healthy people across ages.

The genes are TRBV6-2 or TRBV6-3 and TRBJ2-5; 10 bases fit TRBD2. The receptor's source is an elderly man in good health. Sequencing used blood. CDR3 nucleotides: TGTGCCAGCAGTTTCGAACTAGCGGGACCCCCAAATGGGCAGTACTTC. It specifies CASSFELAGPPNGQYF.